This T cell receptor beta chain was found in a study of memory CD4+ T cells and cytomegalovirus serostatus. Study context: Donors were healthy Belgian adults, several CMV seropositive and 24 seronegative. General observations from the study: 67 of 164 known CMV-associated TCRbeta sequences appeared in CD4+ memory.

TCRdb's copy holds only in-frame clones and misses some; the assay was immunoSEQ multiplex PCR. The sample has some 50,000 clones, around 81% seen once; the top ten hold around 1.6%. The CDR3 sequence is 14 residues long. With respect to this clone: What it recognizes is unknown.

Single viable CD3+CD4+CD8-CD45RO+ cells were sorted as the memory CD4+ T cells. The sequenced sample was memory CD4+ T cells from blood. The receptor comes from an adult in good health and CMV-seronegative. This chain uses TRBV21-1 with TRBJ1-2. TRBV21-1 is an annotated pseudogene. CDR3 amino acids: CASSKGGGVYGYTF. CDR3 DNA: TGTGCCAGCAGCAAGGGCGGAGGGGTATATGGCTACACCTTC.